Sequencing of this T cell receptor (beta chain) was carried out in a study of T cells in Graves' hyperthyroidism and ophthalmopathy. Study summary: Peripheral blood was taken when the disease was first diagnosed, before any treatment began. Study-wide results and caveats: A model of 13 V-J pairs discriminated ophthalmopathy from stable hyperthyroidism.

This CDR3 spans 15 amino acids. Germline CDR1 reads SNHLY; CDR2 reads FYNNEI. With 6 bases removed from V and 0 bases from J, the gap between germline ends came to 13 bases. What was amplified from RNA transcripts were TCR beta CDR3 regions. With the HTBI primer set, the TCR CDR3 went through a first round of RT-PCR. TCRdb reanalysed the multiplex PCR reads using MiXCR and keeps one entry per CDR3 protein. The sample shows around 580,000 distinct CDR3 sequences, approximately 15% of them seen only once. Ten or more counts support this clonotype. Antigen: not known. Among the patients, aged 18 to 65, hyperthyroidism was newly diagnosed and had lasted under 2 months.

The chain employs TRBV2 and TRBJ2-3; D is uncertain. The TCR sequence derives from a woman younger than 30 with Graves' hyperthyroidism. The sequenced material came from blood. CDR3 region: CASRADIPSTDTQYF. The CDR3 DNA is TGTGCCAGCAGGGCTGACATCCCTAGCACAGATACGCAGTATTTT.